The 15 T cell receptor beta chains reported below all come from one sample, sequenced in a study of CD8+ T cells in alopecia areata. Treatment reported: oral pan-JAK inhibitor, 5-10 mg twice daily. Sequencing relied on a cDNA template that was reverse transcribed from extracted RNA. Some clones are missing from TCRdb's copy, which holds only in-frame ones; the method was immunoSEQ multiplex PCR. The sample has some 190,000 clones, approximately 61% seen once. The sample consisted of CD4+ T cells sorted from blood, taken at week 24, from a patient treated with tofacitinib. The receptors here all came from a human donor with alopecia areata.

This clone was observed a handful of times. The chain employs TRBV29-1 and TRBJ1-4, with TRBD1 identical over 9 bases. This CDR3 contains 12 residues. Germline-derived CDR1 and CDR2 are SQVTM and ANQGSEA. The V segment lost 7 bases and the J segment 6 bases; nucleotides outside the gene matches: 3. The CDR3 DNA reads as TGCAGCGGTCGGACAGGGGATGAAAAACTGTTTTTT. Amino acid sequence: CSGRTGDEKLFF.

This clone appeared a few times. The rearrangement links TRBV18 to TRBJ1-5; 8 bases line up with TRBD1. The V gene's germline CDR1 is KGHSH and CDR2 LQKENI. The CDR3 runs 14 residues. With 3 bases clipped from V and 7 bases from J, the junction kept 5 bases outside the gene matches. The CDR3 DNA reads TGTGCCAGCTCACCGGGTGACAGGGGACAGCCCCAGCATTTT. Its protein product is CASSPGDRGQPQHF. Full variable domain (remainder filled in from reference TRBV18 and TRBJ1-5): NAGVMQNPRHLVRRRGQEARLRCSPMKGHSHVYWYRQLPEEGLKFMVYLQKENIIDESGMPKERFSAEFPKEGPSILRIQQVVRGDSAAYFCASSPGDRGQPQHFGDGTRLSIL.

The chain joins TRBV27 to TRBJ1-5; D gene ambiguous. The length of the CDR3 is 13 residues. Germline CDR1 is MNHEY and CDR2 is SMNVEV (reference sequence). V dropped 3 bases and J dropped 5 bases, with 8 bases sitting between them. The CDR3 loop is CASSFSGDQPQHF. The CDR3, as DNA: TGTGCCAGCAGTTTCTCGGGAGATCAGCCCCAGCATTTT.

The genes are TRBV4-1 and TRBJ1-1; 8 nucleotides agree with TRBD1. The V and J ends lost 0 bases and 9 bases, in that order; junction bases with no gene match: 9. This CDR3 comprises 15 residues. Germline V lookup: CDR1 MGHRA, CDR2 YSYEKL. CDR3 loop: CASSQDLTGVNQAFF. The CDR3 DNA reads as TGCGCCAGCAGCCAAGACTTGACAGGGGTCAACCAAGCTTTCTTT.

The CDR3 nucleotides read TGTGCCAGCAGCTTAATGAGAGGGAACACTGAAGCTTTCTTT. It yields the protein CASSLMRGNTEAFF. The J gene is TRBJ1-1, the V gene TRBV11-3; D remains unclear. Germline V gene data show CDR1 as SGHNT and CDR2 as YENEEA. Trimming took off 2 bases at V and 1 base at J, with 8 bases between the two ends. The CDR3 has 14 residues.

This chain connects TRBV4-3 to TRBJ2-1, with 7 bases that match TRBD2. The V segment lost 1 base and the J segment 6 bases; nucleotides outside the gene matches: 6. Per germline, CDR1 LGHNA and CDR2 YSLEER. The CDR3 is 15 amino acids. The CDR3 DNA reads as TGCGCCAGCAGCCAAGGGAGGACTAGTTCCAATGAGCAGTTCTTC. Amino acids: CASSQGRTSSNEQFF.

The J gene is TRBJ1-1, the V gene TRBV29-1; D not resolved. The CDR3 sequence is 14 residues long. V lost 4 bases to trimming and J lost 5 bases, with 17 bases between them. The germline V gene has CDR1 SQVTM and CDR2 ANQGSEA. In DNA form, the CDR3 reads TGCAGCGTTGGCCCGACAAGGGATGTAACTGAAGCTTTCTTT. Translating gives CSVGPTRDVTEAFF.

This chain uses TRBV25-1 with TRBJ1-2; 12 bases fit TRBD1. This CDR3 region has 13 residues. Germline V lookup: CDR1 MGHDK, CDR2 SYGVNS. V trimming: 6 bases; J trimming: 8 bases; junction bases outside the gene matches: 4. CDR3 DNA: TGTGCCAGCAGCCGGGGACAGGGGGCCGGCTACACCTTC. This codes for CASSRGQGAGYTF.

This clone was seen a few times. The CDR3 sequence: CASSLPVLGTEAFF. The CDR3, as DNA: TGTGCCAGCAGCCTTCCGGTCCTGGGCACTGAAGCTTTCTTT. The chain uses TRBV7-9 and TRBJ1-1, with D uncertain. Trimming pared 5 bases from V and 4 bases from J, leaving 14 bases between. The CDR3 covers 14 residues. Germline V gene lookup returns CDR1 SEHNR and CDR2 FQNEAQ (reference sequence).

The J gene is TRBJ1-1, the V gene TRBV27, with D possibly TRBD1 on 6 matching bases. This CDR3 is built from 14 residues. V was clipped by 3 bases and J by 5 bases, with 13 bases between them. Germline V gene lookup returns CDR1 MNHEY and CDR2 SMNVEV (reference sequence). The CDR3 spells CASSLGGVRTEAFF. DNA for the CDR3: TGTGCCAGCAGTTTGGGGGGCGTGAGGACTGAAGCTTTCTTT.

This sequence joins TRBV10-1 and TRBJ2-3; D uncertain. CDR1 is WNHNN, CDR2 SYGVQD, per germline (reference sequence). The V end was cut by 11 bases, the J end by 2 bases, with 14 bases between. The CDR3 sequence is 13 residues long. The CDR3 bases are TGCGCCCCCAAGGTCTACTACACAGATACGCAGTATTTT. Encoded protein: CAPKVYYTDTQYF.

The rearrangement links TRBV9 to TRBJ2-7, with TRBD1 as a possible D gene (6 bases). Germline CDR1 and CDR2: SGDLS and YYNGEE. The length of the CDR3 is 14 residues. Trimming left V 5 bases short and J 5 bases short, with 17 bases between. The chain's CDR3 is CASSPGQGFDEQYF. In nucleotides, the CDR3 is TGTGCCAGCAGTCCCGGGCAGGGGTTCGACGAGCAGTACTTC.

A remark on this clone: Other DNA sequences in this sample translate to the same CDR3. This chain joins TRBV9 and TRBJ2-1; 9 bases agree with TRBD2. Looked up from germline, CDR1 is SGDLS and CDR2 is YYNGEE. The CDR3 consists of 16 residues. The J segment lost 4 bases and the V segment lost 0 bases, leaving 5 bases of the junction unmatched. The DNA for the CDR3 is TGTGCCAGCAGCGTAGGGGGGCGGGGGGGATACAATGAGCAGTTCTTC. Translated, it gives CASSVGGRGGYNEQFF. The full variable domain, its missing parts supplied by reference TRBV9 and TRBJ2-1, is DSGVTQTPKHLITATGQRVTLRCSPRSGDLSVYWYQQSLDQGLQFLIQYYNGEERAKGNILERFSAQQFPDLHSELNLSSLELGDSALYFCASSVGGRGGYNEQFFGPGTRLTVL.

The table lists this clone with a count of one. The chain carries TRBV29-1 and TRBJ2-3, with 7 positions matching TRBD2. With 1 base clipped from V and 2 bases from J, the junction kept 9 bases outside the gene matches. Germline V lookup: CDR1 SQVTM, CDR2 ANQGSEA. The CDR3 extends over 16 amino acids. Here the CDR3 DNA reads TGCAGCGTTGAAGGGTGGGCCGGGACTAACACAGATACGCAGTATTTT. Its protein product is CSVEGWAGTNTDTQYF.

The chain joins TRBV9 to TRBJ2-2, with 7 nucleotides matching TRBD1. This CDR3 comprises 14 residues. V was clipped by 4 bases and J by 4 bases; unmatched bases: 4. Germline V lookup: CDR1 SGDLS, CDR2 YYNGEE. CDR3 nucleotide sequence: TGTGCCAGCAGCCATGGGACAGCCACCGGGGAGCTGTTTTTT. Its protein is CASSHGTATGELFF.